The present T cell receptor (beta chain) was sequenced within a study of cytomegalovirus exposure and HLA in healthy donors. Study observations and caveats: More clonal expansion characterized HLA-associated TCR beta chains than equally common others in a later analysis.

V was pared by 5 bases and J by 0 bases, with 13 bases between. CDR1 is SGHTA, CDR2 FQGNSA, per germline. This CDR3 comprises 15 residues. The primer mix had 60 Vbeta and 13 Jbeta primers. The method was immunoSEQ multiplex PCR; TCRdb's version includes in-frame clones alone and lacks a portion of them. The sample has 100,000 to 150,000 clones; just under 75% are singletons. About this clone itself: Its antigen is undetermined.

Sequences were obtained from PBMCs. The sequence derives from a man aged 60-69 years in good health and CMV-seropositive. The gene calls are TRBV7-2 and TRBJ1-2; D is uncertain. CDR3 sequence reads: CASSPSRISNYGYTF. The DNA for the CDR3 is TGTGCCAGCAGCCCTAGTAGGATTTCTAACTATGGCTACACCTTC.